The 4 T cell receptor beta chains below all came from one sample that was sequenced in a study of blood T cell repertoires in COVID-19. Measured with immunoSEQ multiplex PCR; TCRdb has only the in-frame clones, and not every one. The sample has roughly 180,000 clones, 87% seen once. The sample was PBMCs or T cells enriched from blood (not recorded which). These receptors all come from a woman in her twenties or thirties who had recovered from COVID-19.

The rearrangement links TRBV29-1 to TRBJ2-1, with 9 positions matching TRBD1. The CDR3 loop spans 13 amino acids. CDR1 is SQVTM, CDR2 ANQGSEA, per germline. V dropped 8 bases and J dropped 9; count of bases not matched to a gene: 11. Here the CDR3 reads CSLRRDRDAEQFF. CDR3 nucleotide sequence: TGCAGCCTTAGAAGGGACAGGGATGCTGAGCAGTTCTTC.

The V call is TRBV6-5, the J call TRBJ1-1; 7 bases agree with TRBD1. This CDR3 contains 14 residues. The J segment lost 1 base and the V segment lost 5 bases, leaving 4 bases of the junction unmatched. CDR1 is MNHEY, CDR2 SVGAGI, per germline. CDR3 residues: CASSPGGQNTEAFF. Here the CDR3 DNA reads TGTGCCAGCAGTCCAGGGGGACAGAACACTGAAGCTTTCTTT.

This chain joins TRBV30 and TRBJ1-5; TRBD1 matches at 9 bases. Per the germline V gene, CDR1 is GTSNPN and CDR2 is SVGIG (reference sequence). There are 14 residues in the CDR3. V shed 4 bases and J 4 bases; nucleotides not matched to a gene: 5. CDR3 region: CAWTRDRENQPQHF. The DNA of the CDR3 is TGTGCCTGGACCCGGGACAGGGAGAATCAGCCCCAGCATTTT. Together with reference TRBV30 and TRBJ1-5, the CDR3 gives the full variable domain: SQTIHQWPATLVQPVGSPLSLECTVEGTSNPNLYWYRQAAGRGLQLLFYSVGIGQISSEVPQNLSASRPQDRQFILSSKKLLLSDSGFYLCAWTRDRENQPQHFGDGTRLSIL.

This sequence joins TRBV12-5 and TRBJ1-1; the match to TRBD1 covers 7 bases. CDR1 and CDR2 from the germline V gene are LGHNT and FRNRAP. V shed 2 bases, J shed 3 bases, and the junction held 6 bases outside the gene matches. The CDR3 length is 15 residues. CDR3 in DNA: TGTGCTAGTGGTTTGATAGACAGGGCGGACACTGAAGCTTTCTTT. Protein: CASGLIDRADTEAFF.